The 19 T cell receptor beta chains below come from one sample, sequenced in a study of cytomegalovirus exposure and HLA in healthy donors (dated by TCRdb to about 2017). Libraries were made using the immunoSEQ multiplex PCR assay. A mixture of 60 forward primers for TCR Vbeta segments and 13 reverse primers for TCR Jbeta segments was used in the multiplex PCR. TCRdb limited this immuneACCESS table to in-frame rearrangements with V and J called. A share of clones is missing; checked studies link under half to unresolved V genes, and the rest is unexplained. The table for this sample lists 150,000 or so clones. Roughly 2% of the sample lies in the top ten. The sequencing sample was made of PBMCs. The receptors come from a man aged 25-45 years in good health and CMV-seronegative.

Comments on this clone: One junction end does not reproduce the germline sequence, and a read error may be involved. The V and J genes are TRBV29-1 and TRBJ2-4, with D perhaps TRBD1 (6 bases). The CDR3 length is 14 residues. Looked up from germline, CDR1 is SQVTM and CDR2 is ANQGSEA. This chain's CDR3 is CSAEIGTQGRVQYF. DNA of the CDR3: TGCAGCGCTGAAATTGGGACACAGGGTCGAGTTCAGTACTTC.

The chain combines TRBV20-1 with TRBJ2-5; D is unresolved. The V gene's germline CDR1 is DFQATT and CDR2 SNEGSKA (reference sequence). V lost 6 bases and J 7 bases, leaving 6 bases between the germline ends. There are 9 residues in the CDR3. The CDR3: CSAAGTQYF. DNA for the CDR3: TGCAGTGCAGCAGGGACCCAGTACTTC.

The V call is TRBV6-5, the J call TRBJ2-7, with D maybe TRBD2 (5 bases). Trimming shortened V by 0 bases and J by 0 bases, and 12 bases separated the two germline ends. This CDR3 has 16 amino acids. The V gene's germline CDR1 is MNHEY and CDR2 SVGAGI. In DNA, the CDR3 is TGTGCCAGCAGTTACTCGACGGGAATTACCTCCTACGAGCAGTACTTC. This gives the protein CASSYSTGITSYEQYF.

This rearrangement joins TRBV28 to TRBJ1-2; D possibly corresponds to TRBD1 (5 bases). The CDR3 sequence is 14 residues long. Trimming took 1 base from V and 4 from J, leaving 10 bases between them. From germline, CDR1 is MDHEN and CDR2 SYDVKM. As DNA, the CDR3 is TGTGCCAGCAGTTTATCACCGGGGGGCTATGGCTACACCTTC. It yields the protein CASSLSPGGYGYTF.

The CDR3 DNA reads TGCGCCAGCAGTCAAATTAACCAGGGGGGTACTGAAGCTTTCTTT. Its protein is CASSQINQGGTEAFF. The J gene is TRBJ1-1, the V gene TRBV5-1; 7 bases fit TRBD1. V was clipped by 5 bases and J by 5 bases; unmatched bases: 12. The length of the CDR3 is 15 residues. Germline V gene data show CDR1 as SGHRS and CDR2 as YFSETQ. Full variable domain (outside the CDR3, taken from reference TRBV5-1 and TRBJ1-1): KAGVTQTPRYLIKTRGQQVTLSCSPISGHRSVSWYQQTPGQGLQFLFEYFSETQRNKGNFPGRFSGRQFSNSRSEMNVSTLELGDSALYLCASSQINQGGTEAFFGQGTRLTVV.

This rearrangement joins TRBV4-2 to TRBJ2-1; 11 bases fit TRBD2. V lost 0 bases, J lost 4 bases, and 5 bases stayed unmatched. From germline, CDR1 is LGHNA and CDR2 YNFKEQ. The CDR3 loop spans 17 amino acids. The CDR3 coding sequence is TGTGCCAGCAGCCAAGAGTCGACTAGCGGGGTATACAATGAGCAGTTCTTC. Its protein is CASSQESTSGVYNEQFF.

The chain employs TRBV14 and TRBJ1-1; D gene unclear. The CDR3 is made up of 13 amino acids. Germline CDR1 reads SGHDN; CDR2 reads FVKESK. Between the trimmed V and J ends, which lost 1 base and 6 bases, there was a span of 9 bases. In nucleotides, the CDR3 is TGTGCCAGCAGCCAAGTGCGGTTCTCTGAAGCTTTCTTT. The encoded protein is CASSQVRFSEAFF.

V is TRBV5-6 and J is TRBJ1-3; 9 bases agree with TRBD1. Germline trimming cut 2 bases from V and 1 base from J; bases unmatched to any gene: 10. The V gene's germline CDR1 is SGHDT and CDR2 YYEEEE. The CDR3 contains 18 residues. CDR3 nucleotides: TGTGCCAGCAGCTTTAGACCGGGACAGGGATTATCTGGAAACACCATATATTTT. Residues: CASSFRPGQGLSGNTIYF.

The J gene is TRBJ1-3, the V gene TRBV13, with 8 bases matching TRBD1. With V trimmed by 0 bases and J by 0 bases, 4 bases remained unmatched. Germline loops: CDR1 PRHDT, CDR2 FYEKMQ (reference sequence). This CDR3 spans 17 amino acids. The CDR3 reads CASSLGDRAPSGNTIYF. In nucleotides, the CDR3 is TGTGCCAGCAGCTTAGGGGACAGGGCCCCCTCTGGAAACACCATATATTTT.

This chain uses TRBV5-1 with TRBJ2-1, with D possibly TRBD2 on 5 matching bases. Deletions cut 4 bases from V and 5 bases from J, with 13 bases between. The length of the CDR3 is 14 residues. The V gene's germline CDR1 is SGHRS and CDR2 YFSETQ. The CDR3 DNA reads TGCGCCAGCAGCATTGCTGGGAGAAACAATGAGCAGTTCTTC. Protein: CASSIAGRNNEQFF.

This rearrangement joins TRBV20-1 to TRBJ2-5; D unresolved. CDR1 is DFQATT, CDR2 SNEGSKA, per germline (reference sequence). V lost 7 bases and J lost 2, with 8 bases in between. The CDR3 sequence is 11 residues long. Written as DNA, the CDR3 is TGCAGTGAGCGCAGACAAGAGACCCAGTACTTC. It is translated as CSERRQETQYF.

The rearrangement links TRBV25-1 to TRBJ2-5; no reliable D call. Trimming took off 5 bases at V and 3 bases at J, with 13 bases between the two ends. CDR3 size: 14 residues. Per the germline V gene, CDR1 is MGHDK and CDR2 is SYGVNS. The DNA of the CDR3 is TGTGCCAGCAGTCCGCGCAGGTTAGAAGAGACCCAGTACTTC. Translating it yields CASSPRRLEETQYF.

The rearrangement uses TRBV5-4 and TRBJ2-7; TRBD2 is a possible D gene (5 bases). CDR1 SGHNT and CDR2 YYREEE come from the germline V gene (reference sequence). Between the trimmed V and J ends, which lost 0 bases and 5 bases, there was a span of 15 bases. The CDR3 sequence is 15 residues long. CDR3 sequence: CASSLGLWEIHEQYF. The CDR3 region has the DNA TGTGCCAGCAGCTTGGGCTTGTGGGAGATACACGAGCAGTACTTC. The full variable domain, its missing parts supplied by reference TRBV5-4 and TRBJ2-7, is ETGVTQSPTHLIKTRGQQVTLRCSSQSGHNTVSWYQQALGQGPQFIFQYYREEENGRGNFPPRFSGLQFPNYSSELNVNALELDDSALYLCASSLGLWEIHEQYFGPGTRLTVT.

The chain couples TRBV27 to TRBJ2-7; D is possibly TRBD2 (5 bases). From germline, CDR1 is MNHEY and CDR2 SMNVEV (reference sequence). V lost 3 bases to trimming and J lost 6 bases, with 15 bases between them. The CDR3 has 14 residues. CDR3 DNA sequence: TGTGCCAGCAGTTTTCGCGGGTCGCTGGTCGAGCAGTACTTC. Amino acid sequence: CASSFRGSLVEQYF.

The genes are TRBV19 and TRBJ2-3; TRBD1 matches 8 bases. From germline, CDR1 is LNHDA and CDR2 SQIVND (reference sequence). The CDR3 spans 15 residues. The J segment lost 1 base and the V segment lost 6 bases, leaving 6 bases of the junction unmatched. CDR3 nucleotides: TGTGCCAGTAGACCAGGACAGGGACGCACAGATACGCAGTATTTT. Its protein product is CASRPGQGRTDTQYF.

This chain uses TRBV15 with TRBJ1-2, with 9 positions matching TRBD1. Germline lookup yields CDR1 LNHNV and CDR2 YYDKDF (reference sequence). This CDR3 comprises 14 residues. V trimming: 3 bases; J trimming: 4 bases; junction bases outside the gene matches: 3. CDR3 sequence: CATSRDRGGYGYTF. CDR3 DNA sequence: TGTGCCACCAGCAGGGACAGGGGTGGCTATGGCTACACCTTC.

As DNA, the CDR3 is TGCGCCAGCAGCTTCGGGACAGGGTACTACAATGAGCAGTTCTTC. As protein: CASSFGTGYYNEQFF. J is TRBJ2-1 and V is TRBV5-1; 9 bases are a match to TRBD1. The germline V gene encodes CDR1 SGHRS and CDR2 YFSETQ. The CDR3 is 15 amino acids. Losses at the gene ends were 2 bases for V and 3 bases for J; bases not matched to a gene: 3.

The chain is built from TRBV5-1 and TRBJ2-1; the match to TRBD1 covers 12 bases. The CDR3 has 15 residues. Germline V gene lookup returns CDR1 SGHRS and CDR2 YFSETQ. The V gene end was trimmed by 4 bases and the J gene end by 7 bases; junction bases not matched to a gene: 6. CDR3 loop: CASSAGQGALNEQFF. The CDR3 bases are TGCGCCAGCAGCGCGGGACAGGGGGCCTTAAATGAGCAGTTCTTC.

This CDR3 is CASSGAPPQAQASYGYTF. DNA of the CDR3: TGTGCCAGCAGCGGTGCACCTCCCCAGGCGCAGGCTTCGTATGGCTACACCTTC. The chain joins TRBV9 to TRBJ1-2, with D hard to call. Germline CDR1 and CDR2: SGDLS and YYNGEE. CDR3 size: 18 residues. Trimming pared 3 bases from V and 5 bases from J, leaving 26 bases between.